Presented here are 23 T cell receptor beta chains from one specimen sequenced in a study of OX40 agonist ivuxolimab in advanced cancers. Clones were read by immunoSEQ multiplex PCR, and TCRdb kept only the in-frame ones, dropping some. The data show under 75,000 clones, with less than 90% seen just once and around 0.75% held by the top ten. The material sequenced was CD4+ or CD8+ T cells sorted from blood, taken in a trial of the OX40 agonist ivuxolimab. The source is an adult with an advanced solid tumor such as melanoma, head and neck, liver or kidney cancer.

This clone appeared a single time. This chain joins TRBV19 and TRBJ2-2; 9 bases match TRBD1. The junction had 7 bases not matched to a gene; V was cut back by 1 base and J by 1 base. The CDR3 has 18 amino acids. Germline CDR1 LNHDA, CDR2 SQIVND (reference sequence). The CDR3 loop reads CASSIALGQGLNTGELFF. CDR3 bases: TGTGCCAGTAGTATAGCACTGGGACAGGGATTGAACACCGGGGAGCTGTTTTTT.

This clone appeared a single time. The chain couples TRBV11-2 to TRBJ2-7; TRBD2 might be the D (5 bases). The CDR3 spans 15 residues. Deletions cut 1 base from V and 4 bases from J, with 14 bases between. Germline loops: CDR1 SGHAT, CDR2 FQNNGV. CDR3 residues: CASSLGPGRMYEQYF. CDR3 DNA: TGTGCCAGCAGCTTAGGACCGGGAAGGATGTACGAGCAGTACTTC.

The chain joins TRBV18 to TRBJ1-1; D unclear. Germline V gene data show CDR1 as KGHSH and CDR2 as LQKENI. Deletions cut 6 bases from V and 2 bases from J, with 4 bases between. This CDR3 contains 11 residues. CDR3 protein: CASSTNTEAFF. DNA for the CDR3: TGTGCCAGCTCCACTAACACTGAAGCTTTCTTT.

This clone was recorded a few times. The chain employs TRBV2 and TRBJ1-4; D not resolved. The CDR3 has 14 amino acids. From germline, CDR1 is SNHLY and CDR2 FYNNEI. The V end was cut by 5 bases, the J end by 5 bases, with 12 bases between. The CDR3 loop reads CASSPRLRNEKLFF. In DNA form, the CDR3 reads TGTGCCAGCAGTCCCCGACTACGGAATGAAAAACTGTTTTTT.

The genes are TRBV7-2 and TRBJ2-1, with 9 bases aligning to TRBD1. The V segment lost 5 bases and the J segment 9 bases; nucleotides outside the gene matches: 8. CDR1 SGHTA and CDR2 FQGNSA come from the germline V gene. The CDR3 runs to 14 residues. CDR3 loop: CASSTGTGKAEQFF. DNA of the CDR3: TGTGCCAGCAGCACCGGGACAGGGAAGGCTGAGCAGTTCTTC.

The V and J genes are TRBV7-3 and TRBJ2-5, with 8 bases that match TRBD2. This CDR3 is built from 14 residues. CDR1 is SGHTA, CDR2 FQGTGA, per germline. V was clipped by 8 bases and J by 5 bases; unmatched bases: 10. CDR3 in DNA: TGTGCCAGCGCCCTAGGGCCGGGGGGGGAGACCCAGTACTTC. Translating it yields CASALGPGGETQYF.

The rearrangement links TRBV29-1 to TRBJ1-2; unclear D gene. In germline, CDR1 is SQVTM, CDR2 ANQGSEA. The CDR3 is made up of 12 amino acids. The CDR3 sequence is CSATLGFYGYTF. CDR3 nucleotides: TGCAGTGCCACGCTAGGGTTCTATGGCTACACCTTC.

The genes are TRBV19 and TRBJ2-3; a possible D gene is TRBD1 (6 bases). Germline V gene lookup returns CDR1 LNHDA and CDR2 SQIVND (reference sequence). There are 15 residues in the CDR3. Trimming left V 5 bases short and J 2 bases short, with 14 bases between. In nucleotides, the CDR3 is TGTGCCAGTAGTTGGGCCTGGGGGCCCACAGATACGCAGTATTTT. Translated: CASSWAWGPTDTQYF.

The gene calls are TRBV9 and TRBJ2-3, with TRBD2 matching over 7 bases. The germline V gene encodes CDR1 SGDLS and CDR2 YYNGEE. The CDR3 length is 16 residues. V shed 1 base and J 8 bases; nucleotides not matched to a gene: 13. CDR3 protein: CASSVMRSGGVGTQYF. The DNA of the CDR3 is TGTGCCAGCAGCGTAATGAGGTCGGGAGGAGTAGGTACGCAGTATTTT.

This rearrangement joins TRBV6-5 to TRBJ1-2, with 9 bases fitting TRBD1. V shed 5 bases, J shed 3 bases, and the junction held 7 bases outside the gene matches. CDR1 and CDR2 (germline): MNHEY, SVGAGI. The length of the CDR3 is 15 residues. The CDR3 nucleotides read TGTGCCAGCAGTAAGCCGGGACAGGGATACTATGGCTACACCTTC. This sequence encodes CASSKPGQGYYGYTF.

The sample holds one count of this clone. This chain's CDR3 is CASRGDRDFSPLHF. DNA of the CDR3: TGTGCCAGCAGGGGGGACAGGGACTTTTCACCCCTCCACTTT. This chain links TRBV28 with TRBJ1-6; 9 positions match TRBD1. Germline V gene sequence: CDR1 MDHEN, CDR2 SYDVKM. The CDR3 length is 14 residues. Unmatched junction bases numbered 6, after V lost 6 bases and J lost 9 bases.

The CDR3 loop reads CASSPGSATTGELFF. The CDR3 DNA reads as TGCGCCAGCAGCCCCGGGTCTGCCACCACCGGGGAGCTGTTTTTT. V and J are TRBV5-1 and TRBJ2-2, with D uncertain. V gave up 4 bases and J gave up 4 bases, with 14 bases separating them. The germline CDR1 and CDR2 sequences are SGHRS and YFSETQ. The CDR3 is made up of 15 amino acids.

The chain recombines TRBV27 with TRBJ2-4; D is perhaps TRBD1 (7 bases). The CDR3 totals 18 residues. Per germline, CDR1 MNHEY and CDR2 SMNVEV (reference sequence). V was shortened by 5 bases and J by 6 bases, with 26 bases between the two germline ends. CDR3 sequence (DNA): TGTGCCAGCAGTACCTTTTACGGGACAGCACTCGGGGGAAACATTCAGTACTTC. It specifies CASSTFYGTALGGNIQYF.

The chain joins TRBV2 to TRBJ2-7; the D gene is possibly TRBD2 (6 bases). V lost 4 bases to trimming and J lost 2 bases, with 9 bases between them. The germline gives CDR1 SNHLY, CDR2 FYNNEI. The CDR3 has 13 residues. CDR3 coding DNA: TGTGCCAGCAGTGGCGGGACCCCCTACGAGCAGTACTTC. Its protein product is CASSGGTPYEQYF. Looking up the rest from reference TRBV2 and TRBJ2-7 gives the full variable domain: EPEVTQTPSHQVTQMGQEVILRCVPISNHLYFYWYRQILGQKVEFLVSFYNNEISEKSEIFDDQFSVERPDGSNFTLKIRSTKLEDSAMYFCASSGGTPYEQYFGPGTRLTVT.

Only one count was recorded for this clone. The chain joins TRBV18 to TRBJ2-1, with a tentative D call TRBD2 (5 bases). CDR1 is KGHSH, CDR2 LQKENI, per germline. Trimming stripped 8 bases from V and 2 bases from J, with 13 bases between. The CDR3 length is 14 residues. The CDR3: CASPPTGTYNEQFF. CDR3 nucleotides: TGTGCCAGCCCCCCCACGGGGACCTACAATGAGCAGTTCTTC.

V gene TRBV2 combines with J gene TRBJ2-5; TRBD2 is a possible D gene (5 bases). The CDR3 totals 13 residues. Trimming shortened V by 10 bases and J by 2 bases, and 14 bases separated the two germline ends. CDR1 and CDR2 (germline): SNHLY, FYNNEI. The CDR3 nucleotides read TGTGCCACCTCGGGGAACGGACAAGAGACCCAGTACTTC. Amino acid sequence: CATSGNGQETQYF.

This sequence joins TRBV5-1 and TRBJ2-3; D perhaps matches TRBD2 (6 bases). The CDR3 totals 16 residues. Germline loops: CDR1 SGHRS, CDR2 YFSETQ. The V end lost 2 bases, the J end lost 8 bases, and 21 bases lay between the germline ends. CDR3 residues: CASSLVAALVSGTQYF. The CDR3 DNA is TGCGCCAGCAGCTTAGTAGCGGCCCTGGTCTCGGGTACGCAGTATTTT.

The rearrangement joins TRBV6-6 to TRBJ1-5, with D possibly being TRBD1 (6 bases). This CDR3 has 15 amino acids. Trimming stripped 2 bases from V and 2 bases from J, with 10 bases between. CDR1 and CDR2 from the germline V gene are MNHNY and SVGAGI (reference sequence). The CDR3 DNA follows: TGTGCCAGCAGTTACGACAGGCCTTGCAATCAGCCCCAGCATTTT. This encodes CASSYDRPCNQPQHF.

The genes are TRBV4-2 and TRBJ1-3; D is possibly TRBD1 (5 bases). There are 16 residues in the CDR3. Trimming stripped 5 bases from V and 0 bases from J, with 14 bases between. From germline, CDR1 is LGHNA and CDR2 YNFKEQ. The CDR3 is CASSLGGRTSGNTIYF. The CDR3 coding sequence is TGTGCCAGCAGCTTGGGGGGACGGACCTCTGGAAACACCATATATTTT.

The chain's CDR3 is CAWKRLATTGELFF. CDR3 nucleotide sequence: TGTGCCTGGAAGAGACTAGCTACGACCGGGGAGCTGTTTTTT. The chain employs TRBV30 and TRBJ2-2, with 7 bases that match TRBD2. Trimming took 4 bases from V and 5 from J; bases not matched to a gene: 7. This CDR3 is 14 amino acids long. Germline CDR1 and CDR2: GTSNPN and SVGIG (reference sequence). Drawing the rest from reference TRBV30 and TRBJ2-2, the complete variable domain is SQTIHQWPATLVQPVGSPLSLECTVEGTSNPNLYWYRQAAGRGLQLLFYSVGIGQISSEVPQNLSASRPQDRQFILSSKKLLLSDSGFYLCAWKRLATTGELFFGEGSRLTVL.

The rearrangement uses TRBV7-3 and TRBJ1-1, with D perhaps matching TRBD1 (5 bases). This CDR3 region has 15 residues. From germline, CDR1 is SGHTA and CDR2 FQGTGA. Trimming stripped 2 bases from V and 1 base from J, with 11 bases between. The CDR3 is CASSLGAAKNTEAFF. The CDR3 region has the DNA TGTGCCAGCAGCTTAGGGGCCGCGAAGAACACTGAAGCTTTCTTT.

V and J are TRBV27 and TRBJ1-4; D is uncertain. V was clipped by 6 bases and J by 0 bases, with 11 bases between them. This CDR3 region has 15 residues. Germline lookup yields CDR1 MNHEY and CDR2 SMNVEV (reference sequence). The CDR3 DNA follows: TGTGCCAGCAGAAATGGCCCTTCAACTAATGAAAAACTGTTTTTT. Translated: CASRNGPSTNEKLFF.

This sequence joins TRBV29-1 and TRBJ2-7; 9 bases agree with TRBD2. Looked up from germline, CDR1 is SQVTM and CDR2 is ANQGSEA. With V trimmed by 3 bases and J by 2 bases, 2 bases remained unmatched. This CDR3 contains 13 residues. The CDR3 coding sequence is TGCAGCGTTGAGACTAGCGGTACCTACGAGCAGTACTTC. It translates to CSVETSGTYEQYF.